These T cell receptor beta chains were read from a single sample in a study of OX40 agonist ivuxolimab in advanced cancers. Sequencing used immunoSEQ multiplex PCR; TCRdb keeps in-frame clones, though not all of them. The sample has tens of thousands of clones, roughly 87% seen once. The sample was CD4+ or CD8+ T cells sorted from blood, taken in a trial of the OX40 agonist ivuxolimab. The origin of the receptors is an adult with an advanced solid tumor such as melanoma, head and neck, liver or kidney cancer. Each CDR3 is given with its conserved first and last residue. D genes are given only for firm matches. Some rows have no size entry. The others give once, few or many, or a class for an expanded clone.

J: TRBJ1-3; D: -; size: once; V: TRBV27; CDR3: CASSLSPQAGWNTIYF; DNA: TGTGCCAGCAGTTTATCCCCCCAGGCAGGGTGGAACACCATATATTTT
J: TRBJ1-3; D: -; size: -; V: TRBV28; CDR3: CASRPALENTIYF; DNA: TGTGCCAGCAGACCCGCCCTCGAGAACACCATATATTTT
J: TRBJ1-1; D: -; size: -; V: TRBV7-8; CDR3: CASSLSRGAWITEAFF; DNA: TGTGCCAGCAGCTTAAGCCGGGGGGCGTGGATTACTGAAGCTTTCTTT
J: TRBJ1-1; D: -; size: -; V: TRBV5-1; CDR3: CASSLAMGMVNTEAFF; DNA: TGCGCCAGCAGCTTGGCCATGGGTATGGTGAACACTGAAGCTTTCTTT
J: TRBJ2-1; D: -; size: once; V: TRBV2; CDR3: CASIGGASYNEQFF; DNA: TGTGCCAGCATCGGGGGAGCGTCCTACAATGAGCAGTTCTTC
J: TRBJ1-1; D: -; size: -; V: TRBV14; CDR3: CASSRSGELEAFF; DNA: TGTGCCAGCAGCCGATCCGGAGAGCTTGAAGCTTTCTTT
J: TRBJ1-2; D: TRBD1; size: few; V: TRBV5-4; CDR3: CASSVSGTGDGYTF; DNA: TGTGCCAGCAGCGTATCCGGGACAGGGGATGGCTACACCTTC
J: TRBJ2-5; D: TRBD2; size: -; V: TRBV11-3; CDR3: CASSPRGTNQETQYF; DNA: TGTGCCAGCAGCCCCCGAGGGACTAACCAAGAGACCCAGTACTTC
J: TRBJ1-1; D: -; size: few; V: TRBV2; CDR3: CASGTEAFF; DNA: TGTGCCTCCGGCACTGAAGCTTTCTTT
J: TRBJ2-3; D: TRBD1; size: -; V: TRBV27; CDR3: CASSFIPGTVSTDTQYF; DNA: TGTGCCAGCAGTTTCATACCCGGGACAGTTAGCACAGATACGCAGTATTTT
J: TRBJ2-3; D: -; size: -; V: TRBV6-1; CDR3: CASLRDWTTDTQYF; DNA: TGTGCCAGCCTCCGGGACTGGACCACAGATACGCAGTATTTT
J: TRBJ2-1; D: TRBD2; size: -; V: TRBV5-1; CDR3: CASSLTSGKQVEQFF; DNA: TGCGCCAGCAGCTTGACTAGCGGGAAACAGGTTGAGCAGTTCTTC
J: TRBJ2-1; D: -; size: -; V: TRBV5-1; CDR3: CASSLVPEGHEQFF; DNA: TGCGCCAGCAGCTTGGTTCCTGAGGGGCATGAGCAGTTCTTC
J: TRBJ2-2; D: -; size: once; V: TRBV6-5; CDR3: CASSYSRGNTGELFF; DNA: TGTGCCAGCAGTTACTCGCGGGGGAACACCGGGGAGCTGTTTTTT
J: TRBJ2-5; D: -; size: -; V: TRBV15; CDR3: CATSRGQLLETQYF; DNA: TGTGCCACCAGCAGAGGACAGCTCTTAGAGACCCAGTACTTC
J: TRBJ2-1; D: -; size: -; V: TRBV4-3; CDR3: CASSQGSAGYNEQFF; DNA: TGCGCCAGCAGCCAGGGTTCAGCGGGCTACAATGAGCAGTTCTTC
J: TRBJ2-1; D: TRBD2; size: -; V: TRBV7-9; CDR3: CASSAGLAGDYNEQFF; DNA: TGTGCCAGCAGCGCCGGACTAGCGGGGGACTACAATGAGCAGTTCTTC
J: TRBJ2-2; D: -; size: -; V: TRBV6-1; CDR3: CASSGKQDTANTGELFF; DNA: TGTGCCAGCAGTGGCAAACAGGACACAGCGAACACCGGGGAGCTGTTTTTT
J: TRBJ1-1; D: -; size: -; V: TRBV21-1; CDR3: CASSPGRGNTEAFF; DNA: TGTGCCAGCAGCCCCGGGAGGGGGAACACTGAAGCTTTCTTT
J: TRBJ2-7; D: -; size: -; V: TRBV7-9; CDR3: CASSHPGQPYEQYF; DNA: TGTGCCAGCAGCCACCCCGGACAGCCCTACGAGCAGTACTTC
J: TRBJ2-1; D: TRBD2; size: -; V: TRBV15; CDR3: CATSPGGGQDIYNEQFF; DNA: TGTGCCACCAGCCCGGGGGGAGGGCAGGATATTTACAATGAGCAGTTCTTC
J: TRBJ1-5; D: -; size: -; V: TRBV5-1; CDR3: CASSLDAGLGQPQHF; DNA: TGCGCCAGCAGCTTGGATGCAGGGCTGGGTCAGCCCCAGCATTTT
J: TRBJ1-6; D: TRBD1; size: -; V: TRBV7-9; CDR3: CASSFRGNNSPLHF; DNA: TGTGCCAGCAGCTTCAGGGGGAATAATTCACCCCTCCACTTT
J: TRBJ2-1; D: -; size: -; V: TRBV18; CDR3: CASSPPLEQGPYNEQFF; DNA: TGTGCCAGCTCACCACCGCTCGAACAGGGACCCTACAATGAGCAGTTCTTC
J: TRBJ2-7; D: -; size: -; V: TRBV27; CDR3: CASSISGSASYEQYF; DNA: TGTGCCAGCAGTATTAGTGGCAGCGCATCCTACGAGCAGTACTTC
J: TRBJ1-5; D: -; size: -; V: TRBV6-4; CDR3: CASRGYRVVQPQHF; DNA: TGTGCCAGCAGGGGATACAGGGTAGTGCAGCCCCAGCATTTT
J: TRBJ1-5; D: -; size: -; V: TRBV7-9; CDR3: CASSFTDSNQPQHF; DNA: TGTGCCAGCAGCTTTACCGATAGCAATCAGCCCCAGCATTTT
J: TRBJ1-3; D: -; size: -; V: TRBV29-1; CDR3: CSVGTGSGNTIYF; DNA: TGCAGCGTCGGGACGGGCTCTGGCAACACCATATATTTT
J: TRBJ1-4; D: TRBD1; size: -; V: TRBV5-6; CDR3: CASSHRGGEKLFF; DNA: TGTGCCAGCAGTCACAGGGGGGGCGAAAAACTGTTTTTT
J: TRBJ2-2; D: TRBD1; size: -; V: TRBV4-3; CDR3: CASSPGQGWTGELFF; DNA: TGCGCCAGCAGCCCCGGACAGGGATGGACCGGGGAGCTGTTTTTT
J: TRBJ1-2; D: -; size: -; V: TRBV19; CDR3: CASSKVVEYGYTF; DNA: TGTGCCAGTAGTAAGGTGGTTGAGTATGGCTACACCTTC
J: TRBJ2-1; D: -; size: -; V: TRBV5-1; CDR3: CASSLVQFDGDEQFF; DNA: TGCGCCAGCAGTTTAGTCCAGTTTGATGGAGATGAGCAGTTCTTC
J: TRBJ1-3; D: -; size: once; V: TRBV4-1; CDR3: CASSQYGGRENTIYF; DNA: TGCGCCAGCAGCCAATATGGGGGGCGGGAAAACACCATATATTTT
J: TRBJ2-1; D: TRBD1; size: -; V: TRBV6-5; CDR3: CASSYPGGDEQFF; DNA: TGTGCCAGCAGTTATCCAGGGGGCGATGAGCAGTTCTTC
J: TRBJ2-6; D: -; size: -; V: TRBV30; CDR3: CAWSFDRETGANVLTF; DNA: TGTGCCTGGAGTTTCGACAGAGAGACTGGGGCCAACGTCCTGACTTTC
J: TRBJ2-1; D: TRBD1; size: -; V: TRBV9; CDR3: CASSPGTGGPYNEQFF; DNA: TGTGCCAGCAGCCCCGGGACAGGGGGGCCCTACAATGAGCAGTTCTTC
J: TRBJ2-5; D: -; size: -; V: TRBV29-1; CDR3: CSVVRDEETQYF; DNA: TGCAGCGTTGTAAGGGACGAGGAGACCCAGTACTTC
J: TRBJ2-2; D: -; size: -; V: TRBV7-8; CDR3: CASSSQGNTGELFF; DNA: TGTGCCAGCAGCTCACAGGGGAACACCGGGGAGCTGTTTTTT
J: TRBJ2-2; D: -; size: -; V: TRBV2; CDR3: CASTGTGELFF; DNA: TGTGCCAGCACCGGCACCGGGGAGCTGTTTTTT
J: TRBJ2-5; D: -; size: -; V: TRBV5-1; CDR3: CASSLGQDQETQYF; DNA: TGCGCCAGCAGCTTGGGACAGGACCAAGAGACCCAGTACTTC
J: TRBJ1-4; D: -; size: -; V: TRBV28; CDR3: CASRAIGRNEKLFF; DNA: TGTGCCAGCAGAGCCATCGGTAGGAATGAAAAACTGTTTTTT
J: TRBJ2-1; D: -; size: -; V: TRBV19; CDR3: CASSMVGLVSSYNEQFF; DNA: TGTGCCAGTAGTATGGTCGGGCTTGTATCGTCCTACAATGAGCAGTTCTTC